In this sample, the clone carrying this T cell receptor beta chain turned up many times. Its antigen is not identified. This sample was included in a study of T cells in Graves' hyperthyroidism and ophthalmopathy. The overall study: Peripheral blood was drawn at first diagnosis, prior to all treatment. Points from the study as a whole: Most expanded thyroid clonotypes above 0.001 also appeared in blood.

This CDR3 has 13 residues. CDR1 is SNHLY, CDR2 FYNNEI, per germline. Deletions cut 7 bases from V and 3 bases from J, with 12 bases between. Patients affected by ophthalmopathy presented a Clinical Activity Score of at least 3, a NOSPECS grade of at least 4, and disease duration below 3 months. TCR beta CDR3 regions were amplified from RNA transcripts. A set of HTBI primers served as the primers for a first-round RT-PCR of the TCR CDR3. In TCRdb, the multiplex PCR reads were re-called with MiXCR into one record per CDR3 protein. The sample holds 300,000 to 500,000 distinct CDR3 sequences; roughly an eighth are singletons and the top ten take around 28%.

This TCR came from a man aged 45 to 65 with Graves' ophthalmopathy. The V call is TRBV2, the J call TRBJ1-1, with a tentative D call TRBD1 (6 bases). Sequenced: blood. The CDR3 DNA is TGTGCCAGCACACGGGACAAGTACACTGAAGCTTTCTTT. This codes for CASTRDKYTEAFF. Supplemented by reference TRBV2 and TRBJ1-1, the full variable domain reads EPEVTQTPSHQVTQMGQEVILRCVPISNHLYFYWYRQILGQKVEFLVSFYNNEISEKSEIFDDQFSVERPDGSNFTLKIRSTKLEDSAMYFCASTRDKYTEAFFGQGTRLTVV.